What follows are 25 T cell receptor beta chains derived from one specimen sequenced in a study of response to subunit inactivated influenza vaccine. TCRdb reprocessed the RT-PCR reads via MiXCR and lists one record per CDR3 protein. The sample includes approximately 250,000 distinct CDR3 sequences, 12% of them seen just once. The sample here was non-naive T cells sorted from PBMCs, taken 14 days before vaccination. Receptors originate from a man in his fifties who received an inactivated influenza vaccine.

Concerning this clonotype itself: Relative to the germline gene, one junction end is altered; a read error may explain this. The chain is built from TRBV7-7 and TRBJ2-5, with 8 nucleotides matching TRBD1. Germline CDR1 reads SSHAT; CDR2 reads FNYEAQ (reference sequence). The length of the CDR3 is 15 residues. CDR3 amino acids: CASSLGTGPWETQYF. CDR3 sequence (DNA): TGTGCTAGCAGCTTAGGGACAGGCCCGTGGGAGACCCAGTACTTC.

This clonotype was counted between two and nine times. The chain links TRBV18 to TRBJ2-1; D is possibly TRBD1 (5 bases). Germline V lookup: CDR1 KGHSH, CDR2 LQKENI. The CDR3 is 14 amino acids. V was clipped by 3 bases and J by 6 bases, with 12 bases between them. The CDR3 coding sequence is TGTGCCAGCTCACCCAAAGCAGGGCGCAATGAGCAGTTCTTC. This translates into CASSPKAGRNEQFF. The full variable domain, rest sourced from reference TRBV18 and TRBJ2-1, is NAGVMQNPRHLVRRRGQEARLRCSPMKGHSHVYWYRQLPEEGLKFMVYLQKENIIDESGMPKERFSAEFPKEGPSILRIQQVVRGDSAAYFCASSPKAGRNEQFFGPGTRLTVL.

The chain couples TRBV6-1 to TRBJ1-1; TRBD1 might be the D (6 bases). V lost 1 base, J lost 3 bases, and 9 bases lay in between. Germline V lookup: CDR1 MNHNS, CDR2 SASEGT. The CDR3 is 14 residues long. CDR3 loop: CASSEGPGDTEAFF. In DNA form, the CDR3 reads TGTGCCAGCAGTGAAGGGCCAGGGGACACTGAAGCTTTCTTT.

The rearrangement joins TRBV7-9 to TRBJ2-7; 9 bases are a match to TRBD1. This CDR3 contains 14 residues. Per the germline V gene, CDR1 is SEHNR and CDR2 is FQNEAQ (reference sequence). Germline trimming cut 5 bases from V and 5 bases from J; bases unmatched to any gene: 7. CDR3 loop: CASSPQGARNEQYF. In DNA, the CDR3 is TGTGCCAGCAGCCCACAGGGGGCGCGGAACGAGCAGTACTTC. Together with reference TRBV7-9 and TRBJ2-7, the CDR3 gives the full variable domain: DTGVSQNPRHKITKRGQNVTFRCDPISEHNRLYWYRQTLGQGPEFLTYFQNEAQLEKSRLLSDRFSAERPKGSFSTLEIQRTEQGDSAMYLCASSPQGARNEQYFGPGTRLTVT.

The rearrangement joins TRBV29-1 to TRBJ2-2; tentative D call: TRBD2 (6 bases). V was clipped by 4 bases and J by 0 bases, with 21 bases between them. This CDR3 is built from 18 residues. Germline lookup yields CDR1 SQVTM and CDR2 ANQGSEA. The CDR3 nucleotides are TGCAGCGTTGGCGTTGGGGGTCGCGGGACTGCGAACACCGGGGAGCTGTTTTTT. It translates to CSVGVGGRGTANTGELFF.

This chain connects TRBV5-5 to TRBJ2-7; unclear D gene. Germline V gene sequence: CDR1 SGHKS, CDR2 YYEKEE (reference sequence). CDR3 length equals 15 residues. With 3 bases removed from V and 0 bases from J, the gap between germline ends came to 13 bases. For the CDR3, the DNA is TGTGCCAGCAGCTGGGGTATGTCGGTCTCCTACGAGCAGTACTTC. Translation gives CASSWGMSVSYEQYF.

CDR3 bases: TGTGCCAGCACTCCGGGACACCCGAACTATGGCTACACCTTC. This translates into CASTPGHPNYGYTF. The V and J genes are TRBV25-1 and TRBJ1-2, with D perhaps TRBD1 (6 bases). Trimming stripped 7 bases from V and 2 bases from J, with 14 bases between. Germline V gene data show CDR1 as MGHDK and CDR2 as SYGVNS. The CDR3 length is 14 residues.

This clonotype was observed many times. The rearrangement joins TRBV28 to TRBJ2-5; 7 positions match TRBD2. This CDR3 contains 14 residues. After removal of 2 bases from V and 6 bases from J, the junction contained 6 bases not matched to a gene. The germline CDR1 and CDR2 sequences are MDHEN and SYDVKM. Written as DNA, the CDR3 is TGTGCCAGCAGTTTAGGGGGGGGGATGAAGACCCAGTACTTC. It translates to CASSLGGGMKTQYF.

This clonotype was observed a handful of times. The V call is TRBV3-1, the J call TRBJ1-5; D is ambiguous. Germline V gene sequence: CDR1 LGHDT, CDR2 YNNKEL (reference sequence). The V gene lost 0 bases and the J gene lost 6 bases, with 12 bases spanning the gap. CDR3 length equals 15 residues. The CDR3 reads CASSQDYTVGQPQHF. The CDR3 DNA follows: TGTGCCAGCAGCCAAGATTATACAGTCGGTCAGCCCCAGCATTTT.

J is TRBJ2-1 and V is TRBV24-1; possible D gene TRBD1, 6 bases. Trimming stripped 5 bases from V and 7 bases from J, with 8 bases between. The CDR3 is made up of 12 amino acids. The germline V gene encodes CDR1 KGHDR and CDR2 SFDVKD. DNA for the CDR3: TGTGCCACCAGTGGAAGGGGGAATGAGCAGTTCTTC. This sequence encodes CATSGRGNEQFF.

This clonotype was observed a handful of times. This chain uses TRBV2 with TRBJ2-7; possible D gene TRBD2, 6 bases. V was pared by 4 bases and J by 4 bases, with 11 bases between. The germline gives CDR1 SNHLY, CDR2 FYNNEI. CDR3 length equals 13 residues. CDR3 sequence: CASSGGLQYEQYF. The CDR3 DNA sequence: TGTGCCAGCAGTGGGGGACTCCAATACGAGCAGTACTTC.

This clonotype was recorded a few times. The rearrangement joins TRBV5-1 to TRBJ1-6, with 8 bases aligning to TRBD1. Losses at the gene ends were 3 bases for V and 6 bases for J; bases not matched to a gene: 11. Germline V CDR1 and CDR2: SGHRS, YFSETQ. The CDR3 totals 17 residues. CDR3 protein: CASSWWTTGGGNSPLHF. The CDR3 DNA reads TGCGCCAGCAGCTGGTGGACCACAGGGGGTGGTAATTCACCCCTCCACTTT.

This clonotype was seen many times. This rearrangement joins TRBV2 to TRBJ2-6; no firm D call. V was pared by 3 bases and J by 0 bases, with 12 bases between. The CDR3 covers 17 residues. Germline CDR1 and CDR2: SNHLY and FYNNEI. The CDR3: CASSDGVSTSGANVLTF. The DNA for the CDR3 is TGTGCCAGCAGTGACGGAGTTTCTACCTCTGGGGCCAACGTCCTGACTTTC.

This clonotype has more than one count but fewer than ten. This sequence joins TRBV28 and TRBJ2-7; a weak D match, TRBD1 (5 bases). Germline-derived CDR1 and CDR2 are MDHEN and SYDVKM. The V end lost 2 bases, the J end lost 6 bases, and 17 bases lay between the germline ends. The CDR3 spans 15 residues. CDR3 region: CASSLPGQTQREQYF. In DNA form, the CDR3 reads TGTGCCAGCAGTTTACCTGGACAAACCCAGCGCGAGCAGTACTTC.

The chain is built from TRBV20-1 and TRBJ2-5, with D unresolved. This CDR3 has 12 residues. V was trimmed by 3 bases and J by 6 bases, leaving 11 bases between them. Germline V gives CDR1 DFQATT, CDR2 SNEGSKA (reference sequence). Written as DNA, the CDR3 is TGCAGTGCTAGGGCACCCCTCAAGACCCAGTACTTC. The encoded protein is CSARAPLKTQYF.

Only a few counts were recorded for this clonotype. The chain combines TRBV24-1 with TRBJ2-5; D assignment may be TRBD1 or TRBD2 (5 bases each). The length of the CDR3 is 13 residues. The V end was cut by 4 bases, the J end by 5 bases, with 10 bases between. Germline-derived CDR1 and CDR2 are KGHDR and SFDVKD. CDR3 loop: CATSENWGETQYF. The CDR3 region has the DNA TGTGCCACCAGTGAGAACTGGGGGGAGACCCAGTACTTC.

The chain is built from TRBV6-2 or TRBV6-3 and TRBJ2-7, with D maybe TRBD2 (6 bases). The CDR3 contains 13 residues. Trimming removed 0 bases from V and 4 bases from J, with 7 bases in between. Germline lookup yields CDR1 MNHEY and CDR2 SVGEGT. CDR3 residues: CASSYSGRYEQYF. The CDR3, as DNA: TGTGCCAGCAGTTACTCTGGGAGGTACGAGCAGTACTTC.

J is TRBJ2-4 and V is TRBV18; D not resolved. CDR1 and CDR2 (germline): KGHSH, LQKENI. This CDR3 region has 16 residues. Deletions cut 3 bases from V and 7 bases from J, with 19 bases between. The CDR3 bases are TGTGCCAGCTCACCTATCCCAGGATCTTATGGGAACATTCAGTACTTC. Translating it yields CASSPIPGSYGNIQYF.

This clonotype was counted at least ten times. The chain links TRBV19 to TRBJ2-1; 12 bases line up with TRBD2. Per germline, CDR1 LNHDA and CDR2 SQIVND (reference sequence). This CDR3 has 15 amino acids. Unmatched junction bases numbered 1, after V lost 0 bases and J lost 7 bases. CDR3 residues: CASSIDGTSGNEQFF. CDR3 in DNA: TGTGCCAGTAGTATAGATGGGACTAGCGGGAATGAGCAGTTCTTC.

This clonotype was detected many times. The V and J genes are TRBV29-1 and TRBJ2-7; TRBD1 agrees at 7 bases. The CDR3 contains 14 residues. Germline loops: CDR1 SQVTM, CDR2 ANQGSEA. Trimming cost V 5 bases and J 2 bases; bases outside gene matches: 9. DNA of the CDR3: TGCAGCGTTAAGACAGGGAGAGAGACCTACGAGCAGTACTTC. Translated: CSVKTGRETYEQYF.

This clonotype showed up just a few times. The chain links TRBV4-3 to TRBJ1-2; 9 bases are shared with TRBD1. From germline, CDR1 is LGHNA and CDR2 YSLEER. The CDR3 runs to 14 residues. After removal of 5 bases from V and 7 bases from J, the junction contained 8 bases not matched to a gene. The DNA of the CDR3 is TGCGCCAGCAGCACCCGACAGGGGGACGGTGGCTACACCTTC. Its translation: CASSTRQGDGGYTF.

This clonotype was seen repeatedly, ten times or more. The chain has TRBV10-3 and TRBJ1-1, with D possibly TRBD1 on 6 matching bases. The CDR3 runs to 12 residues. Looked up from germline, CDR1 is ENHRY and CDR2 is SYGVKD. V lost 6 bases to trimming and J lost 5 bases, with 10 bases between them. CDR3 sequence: CAIRRTETEAFF. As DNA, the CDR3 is TGTGCCATCAGACGGACAGAAACTGAAGCTTTCTTT.

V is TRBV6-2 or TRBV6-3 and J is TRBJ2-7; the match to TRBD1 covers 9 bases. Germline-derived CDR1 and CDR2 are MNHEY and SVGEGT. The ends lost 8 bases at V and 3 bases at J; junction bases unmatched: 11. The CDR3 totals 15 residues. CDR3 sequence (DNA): TGTGCCAGCCATCCAGGCGGGACAGGGTACTACGAGCAGTACTTC. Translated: CASHPGGTGYYEQYF.

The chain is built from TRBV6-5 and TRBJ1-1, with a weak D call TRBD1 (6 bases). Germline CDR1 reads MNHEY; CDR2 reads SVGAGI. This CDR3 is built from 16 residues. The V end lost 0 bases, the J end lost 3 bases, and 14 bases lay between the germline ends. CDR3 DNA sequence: TGTGCCAGCAGTTACTCGCCAGGGGTCGGTTACACTGAAGCTTTCTTT. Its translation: CASSYSPGVGYTEAFF.

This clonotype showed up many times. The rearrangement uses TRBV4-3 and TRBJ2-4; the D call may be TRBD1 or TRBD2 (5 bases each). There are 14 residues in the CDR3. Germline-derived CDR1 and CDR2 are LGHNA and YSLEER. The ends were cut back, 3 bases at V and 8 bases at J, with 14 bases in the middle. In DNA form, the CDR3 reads TGCGCCAGCAGCCAGGGACCCAGTCAGGACATTCAGTACTTC. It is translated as CASSQGPSQDIQYF.